This entry concerns a single TCR beta chain. What it binds is unknown. The data were obtained in a study of OX40 agonist ivuxolimab in advanced cancers. Systemic immunosuppression or a history of autoimmune disease excluded patients. Produced via immunoSEQ multiplex PCR; TCRdb's table is partial and in-frame only. The sample records 15,000 to 20,000 clones, about 90% being singletons. Whole-study results and caveats: Some nonresponders likewise displayed low normalized T-cell clonal expansion.

The sequence came from an adult with an advanced solid tumor such as melanoma, head and neck, liver or kidney cancer. This specimen was CD4+ or CD8+ T cells sorted from blood, taken in a trial of the OX40 agonist ivuxolimab.

CDR3 in DNA: TGTGCCAGCAGCCCCCTCGAGGGCCCTGGTCCCAATGAGCAGTTCTTC. Encoded protein: CASSPLEGPGPNEQFF. The chain uses TRBV11-2 and TRBJ2-1, with D possibly being TRBD2 (5 bases). The germline CDR1 and CDR2 sequences are SGHAT and FQNNGV. The V end was cut by 5 bases, the J end by 6 bases, with 20 bases between. The CDR3 spans 16 residues.